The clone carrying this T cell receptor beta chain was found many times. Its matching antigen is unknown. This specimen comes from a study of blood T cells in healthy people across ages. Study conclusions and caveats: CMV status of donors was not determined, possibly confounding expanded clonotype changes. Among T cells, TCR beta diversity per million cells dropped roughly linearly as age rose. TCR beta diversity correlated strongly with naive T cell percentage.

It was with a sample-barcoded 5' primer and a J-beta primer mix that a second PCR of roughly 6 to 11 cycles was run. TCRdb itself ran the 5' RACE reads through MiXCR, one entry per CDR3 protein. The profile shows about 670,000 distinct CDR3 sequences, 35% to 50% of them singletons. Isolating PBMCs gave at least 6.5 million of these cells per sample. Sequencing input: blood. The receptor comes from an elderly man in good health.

CDR3: CAIRYRPQDGYTF. DNA for the CDR3: TGTGCCATCAGGTACAGGCCACAGGATGGCTACACCTTC. V and J are TRBV10-3 and TRBJ1-2; the D gene is possibly TRBD1 (5 bases). Trimming cost V 6 bases and J 6 bases, with 14 bases left between them. The CDR3 has 13 amino acids. Germline loops: CDR1 ENHRY, CDR2 SYGVKD.